Listed below are T cell receptor beta chains from one sample, sequenced in a study of blood T cell repertoires in COVID-19. Some clones are missing from TCRdb's copy, which holds only in-frame ones; the method was immunoSEQ multiplex PCR. The sample includes 300,000 to 400,000 clones, around 88% seen only once; the top ten take 1.5% to 2%. Sequences were obtained from peripheral blood. The receptors come from a woman aged 30 to 39 with COVID-19, enrolled during active disease. Each CDR3 is given without its conserved first and last residue.

v_call: TRBV29-1; cdr3_aa: SVEVGLHTDTQY
v_call: TRBV6-5; cdr3_aa: ASITDSPNSPLH
v_call: TRBV3-1/TRBV3-2; cdr3_aa: ASSLLAANTGELF
v_call: TRBV5-1; cdr3_aa: ASSLDRGPNTEAF
v_call: TRBV9; cdr3_aa: ASSPVGSGELF
v_call: TRBV12-3/TRBV12-4; cdr3_aa: ASKPGGTDTQY
v_call: TRBV27; cdr3_aa: ASSLYGQGAYYGYT
v_call: TRBV28; cdr3_aa: ASTEGGVRGQQKTQY
v_call: TRBV11-2; cdr3_aa: ASSSWERAGEQY
v_call: TRBV5-6; cdr3_aa: ASSYGGSSGVKNIQY
v_call: TRBV19; cdr3_aa: ASSSLGREGYNEQF
v_call: TRBV7-9; cdr3_aa: ASRSMDRDYSYNSPLH
v_call: TRBV10-3; cdr3_aa: AIRATRGTNEKLF
v_call: TRBV5-1; cdr3_aa: ASSLVSGGNTIY
v_call: TRBV28; cdr3_aa: ASRGRQGAYYGYT
v_call: TRBV10-3; cdr3_aa: AISSGGGTDTQY
v_call: TRBV2; cdr3_aa: ASRQGLGPQH
v_call: TRBV27; cdr3_aa: ASSPGTGGHGYT
v_call: TRBV6-5; cdr3_aa: ASSYDGLVAQY
v_call: TRBV7-3; cdr3_aa: ASSLRGTRQETQY
v_call: TRBV6-5; cdr3_aa: AVGDRVYGYT
v_call: TRBV7-9; cdr3_aa: ASSSAGGEY
v_call: TRBV19; cdr3_aa: ASGDRAEGYT
v_call: TRBV24-1; cdr3_aa: ATGGYGGYT
v_call: TRBV10-1; cdr3_aa: ASSPGYVVAGETYNEQF
v_call: TRBV7-2; cdr3_aa: ASSLRRAGANVLT
v_call: TRBV2; cdr3_aa: ASSDSVSGYGYT
v_call: TRBV19; cdr3_aa: ASSITTGVTLYNEQF
v_call: TRBV7-3; cdr3_aa: ASSSQRGGLADTQY
v_call: TRBV2; cdr3_aa: ASSAQGAGGYT
v_call: TRBV7-9; cdr3_aa: ASSPAGQEDWYEQY
v_call: TRBV4-2; cdr3_aa: ASSQLSGGAGGELF
v_call: TRBV28; cdr3_aa: ASSPSAGAGTDTQY
v_call: TRBV10-3; cdr3_aa: AISGPGTVSGNTIY
v_call: TRBV27; cdr3_aa: ASNKQGNTEAF
v_call: TRBV2; cdr3_aa: ASSDSGSFKDYGYT
v_call: TRBV7-9; cdr3_aa: ASSLSGDIIYGYT
v_call: TRBV12-3/TRBV12-4; cdr3_aa: ASRTLQGNTIY
v_call: TRBV6-2/TRBV6-3; cdr3_aa: ASSGQGDTEAF
v_call: TRBV5-1; cdr3_aa: ASSASGGPTDTQY
v_call: TRBV5-4; cdr3_aa: ASSLEAGEDSPLH
v_call: TRBV19; cdr3_aa: ATTSRQGGREQF
v_call: TRBV6-5; cdr3_aa: ASSPQDTPYGYT
v_call: TRBV6-5; cdr3_aa: ASRWGTLSDEQY
v_call: TRBV19; cdr3_aa: ASSLTDSTEAF
v_call: TRBV19; cdr3_aa: ASSEGQVGNQPQH
v_call: TRBV18; cdr3_aa: ASSSDWRTGELF
v_call: TRBV3-1/TRBV3-2; cdr3_aa: ASSQFQREYLH
v_call: TRBV6-1; cdr3_aa: ASSDPGDGTQY
v_call: TRBV9; cdr3_aa: ASSVTGLLIT
v_call: TRBV30; cdr3_aa: AWSVGTGRNQPQH
v_call: TRBV27; cdr3_aa: ASSTGTGIRSPLH
v_call: TRBV15; cdr3_aa: ATSRQYRGDYGYT
v_call: TRBV5-1; cdr3_aa: ASAVTQGGETQY
v_call: TRBV6-5; cdr3_aa: ASSPRSMFGYT
v_call: TRBV5-3; cdr3_aa: ARGTNTGAGWKYGYT
v_call: TRBV5-1; cdr3_aa: ASSLATGVNTEAF